The clone carrying this T cell receptor beta chain was seen repeatedly, ten times or more. Its specificity is unknown. TCRdb recomputed calls from the 5' RACE reads with MiXCR, one row per CDR3 protein. The data show approximately 520,000 distinct CDR3 sequences, with under 5.5% seen just once and roughly 3.5% held by the top ten. The CDR3 contains 15 residues. Germline CDR1 MNHEY, CDR2 SVGEGT. Trimming took off 5 bases at V and 2 bases at J, with 16 bases between the two ends. These data come from a study of CD8 T cells in ankylosing spondylitis. Points from the study as a whole: Seemingly characteristic of ankylosing spondylitis blood was a TCR beta motif consisting of about 8 highly homologous variants. Earlier literature documents some of the motif variants in reactive arthritis synovial fluid and blood.

The receptor's source is a male donor with ankylosing spondylitis. This sequence joins TRBV6-2 or TRBV6-3 and TRBJ2-7, with D possibly being TRBD2 (7 bases). The specimen was blood, either unsorted or a sorted T cell fraction (not recorded which). Here the CDR3 reads CASSRGGGPPYEQYF. The CDR3 DNA is TGTGCCAGCAGTAGGGGAGGGGGGCCCCCCTACGAGCAGTACTTC.